Below are 3 T cell receptor beta chains sequenced from a single sample in a study of blood T cell repertoires in COVID-19. Here immunoSEQ multiplex PCR was the method, and the copy in TCRdb shows in-frame clones only, minus some. The table records roughly 110,000 clones, 85% to 90% of them present only once. The material sequenced was peripheral blood. The source is a woman aged 50 to 60 with acute or convalescent COVID-19.

J is TRBJ1-2 and V is TRBV20-1; D gene ambiguous. Germline loops: CDR1 DFQATT, CDR2 SNEGSKA (reference sequence). V was trimmed by 3 bases and J by 3 bases, leaving 8 bases between them. The length of the CDR3 is 12 residues. In DNA form, the CDR3 reads TGCAGTGCTAGTGGCGAGGACTATGGCTACACCTTC. Protein product: CSASGEDYGYTF.

V is TRBV5-4 and J is TRBJ2-5, with 8 bases matching TRBD1. V was pared by 4 bases and J by 3 bases, with 5 bases of the junction left unmatched. The V gene's germline CDR1 is SGHNT and CDR2 YYREEE (reference sequence). The CDR3 loop spans 14 amino acids. The CDR3 DNA sequence: TGTGCCAGCAGCCGTTCGACAGGGGAAGAGACCCAGTACTTC. Translation: CASSRSTGEETQYF.

J is TRBJ1-2 and V is TRBV28; tentative D call: TRBD1 (5 bases). The CDR3 has 16 residues. Per germline, CDR1 MDHEN and CDR2 SYDVKM. V shed 2 bases and J shed 0 bases, with 13 bases lying between them. CDR3 in amino acids: CASSLVGGGANYGYTF. The DNA of the CDR3 is TGTGCCAGCAGTTTAGTCGGTGGGGGGGCTAACTATGGCTACACCTTC.